The 14 T cell receptor beta chains presented below share a single source sample, sequenced in a study of T cell changes during pregnancy in multiple sclerosis. Data came from immunoSEQ multiplex PCR; TCRdb stores just in-frame clones and leaves some out. There are tens of thousands of clones in the sample; roughly 94% occur only once, and about 0.8% lies in the top ten. Material: peripheral blood, obtained in the third trimester of pregnancy. Receptors were obtained from a female donor with multiple sclerosis, enrolled in a pregnancy study.

V usage is TRBV7-8 and J usage is TRBJ2-2; possibly TRBD1 for D (6 bases). V lost 1 base and J 1 base, leaving 13 bases between the germline ends. The CDR3 has 17 amino acids. Germline CDR1 and CDR2: SGHVS and FQNEAQ. The CDR3 spells CASSLVRGRGNTGELFF. The CDR3 DNA reads as TGTGCCAGCAGCTTAGTGAGGGGCAGGGGGAACACCGGGGAGCTGTTTTTT.

The chain combines TRBV18 with TRBJ1-2; tentatively, D is TRBD1 (6 bases). The germline CDR1 and CDR2 sequences are KGHSH and LQKENI. The CDR3 has 13 residues. The germline V and J ends were trimmed by 1 base and 3 bases, with 6 bases remaining between them. CDR3 coding DNA: TGTGCCAGCTCACCACACAGGGACTATGGCTACACCTTC. It is translated as CASSPHRDYGYTF.

The genes are TRBV11-2 and TRBJ2-7; 11 nucleotides match TRBD2. This CDR3 has 17 residues. The junction had 10 bases not matched to a gene; V was cut back by 5 bases and J by 1 base. CDR1 is SGHAT and CDR2 is FQNNGV in the germline V gene. Written as DNA, the CDR3 is TGTGCCAGCAGCGCCCTCGCCCGACTAGCGGGATCCTACGAGCAGTACTTC. Translation: CASSALARLAGSYEQYF.

The V and J genes are TRBV6-5 and TRBJ2-5; D remains ambiguous. V shed 0 bases and J shed 5 bases, with 10 bases lying between them. Germline assignment: CDR1 MNHEY and CDR2 SVGAGI. This CDR3 spans 14 amino acids. The CDR3 DNA sequence: TGTGCCAGCAGTTACTCGCGTATCCTGGAGACCCAGTACTTC. Translated: CASSYSRILETQYF.

The chain links TRBV27 to TRBJ1-1; possibly TRBD1 for D (6 bases). This CDR3 has 14 residues. The V end lost 5 bases, the J end lost 1 base, and 11 bases lay between the germline ends. The germline V gene has CDR1 MNHEY and CDR2 SMNVEV (reference sequence). CDR3 nucleotide sequence: TGTGCCAGCAGTGACAGGCCCCGGAACACTGAAGCTTTCTTT. As protein: CASSDRPRNTEAFF.

The gene calls are TRBV28 and TRBJ2-7, with a tentative D call TRBD1 (6 bases). Trimming removed 5 bases from V and 5 bases from J, with 13 bases in between. Germline CDR1 is MDHEN and CDR2 is SYDVKM. This CDR3 comprises 13 residues. The CDR3 nucleotides are TGTGCCAGCAGTACTTCTACAGGGAACGAGCAGTACTTC. This codes for CASSTSTGNEQYF.

This clone was found a few times. This chain connects TRBV5-1 to TRBJ1-1, with D tentatively TRBD1 (5 bases). The CDR3 is 14 amino acids. The ends were cut back, 1 base at V and 7 bases at J, with 14 bases in the middle. In germline, CDR1 is SGHRS, CDR2 YFSETQ. The CDR3 DNA is TGCGCCAGCAGCTTGAGGGCGGGGACGGGTGAAGCTTTCTTT. This translates into CASSLRAGTGEAFF.

The chain couples TRBV14 to TRBJ2-7, with D tentatively TRBD2 (5 bases). Germline CDR1 and CDR2: SGHDN and FVKESK. The CDR3 contains 15 residues. The V gene lost 7 bases and the J gene lost 6 bases, with 22 bases spanning the gap. The CDR3, as DNA: TGTGCCAGCACCCCCTACGAGGGCGGACTGAGCGAGCAGTACTTC. Translating it yields CASTPYEGGLSEQYF.

This chain links TRBV6-1 with TRBJ2-7, with TRBD2 matching over 12 bases. V trimming: 4 bases; J trimming: 7 bases; junction bases outside the gene matches: 8. The germline V gene encodes CDR1 MNHNS and CDR2 SASEGT. The CDR3 contains 15 residues. CDR3 sequence (DNA): TGTGCCAGCAGTGGCCGACTAGCGGGAGACCGGGAGCAGTACTTC. Protein product: CASSGRLAGDREQYF.

This chain joins TRBV5-1 and TRBJ1-1; tentatively, D is TRBD1 (5 bases). V was pared by 4 bases and J by 3 bases, with 19 bases between. The CDR3 is 16 amino acids. In germline, CDR1 is SGHRS, CDR2 YFSETQ. The CDR3 region has the DNA TGCGCCAGCAGCCCGGGGGACTATAGAACGGACACTGAAGCTTTCTTT. It translates to CASSPGDYRTDTEAFF.

V and J are TRBV5-1 and TRBJ2-5, with 7 nucleotides matching TRBD2. This CDR3 is built from 14 residues. The germline V gene has CDR1 SGHRS and CDR2 YFSETQ. V shed 4 bases, J shed 1 base, and the junction held 4 bases outside the gene matches. The DNA for the CDR3 is TGCGCCAGCAGCCCAGCGGGAACCCAAGAGACCCAGTACTTC. Encoded protein: CASSPAGTQETQYF.

The chain carries TRBV4-1 and TRBJ1-4; TRBD1 might be the D (5 bases). The CDR3 totals 15 residues. CDR1 is MGHRA, CDR2 YSYEKL, per germline. Trimming pared 1 base from V and 9 bases from J, leaving 15 bases between. The CDR3 coding sequence is TGCGCCAGCAGCCAAGGAGGCGGGGGAGTCAAAAAACTGTTTTTT. This encodes CASSQGGGGVKKLFF.

This sequence joins TRBV5-4 and TRBJ1-4, with 7 nucleotides matching TRBD1. The germline V gene encodes CDR1 SGHNT and CDR2 YYREEE (reference sequence). The ends lost 4 bases at V and 5 bases at J; junction bases unmatched: 11. This CDR3 spans 16 amino acids. The CDR3 protein is CASSAGGTASNEKLFF. CDR3 DNA sequence: TGTGCCAGCAGCGCAGGCGGGACAGCCAGCAATGAAAAACTGTTTTTT. The full variable domain, rest sourced from reference TRBV5-4 and TRBJ1-4, is ETGVTQSPTHLIKTRGQQVTLRCSSQSGHNTVSWYQQALGQGPQFIFQYYREEENGRGNFPPRFSGLQFPNYSSELNVNALELDDSALYLCASSAGGTASNEKLFFGSGTQLSVL.

The rearrangement links TRBV5-4 to TRBJ2-7; TRBD2 matches 9 bases. Germline V lookup: CDR1 SGHNT, CDR2 YYREEE (reference sequence). The CDR3 consists of 15 residues. The V segment lost 0 bases and the J segment 3 bases; nucleotides outside the gene matches: 4. The CDR3 DNA follows: TGTGCCAGCAGCTTGGGACTAGCGGAAATCTACGAGCAGTACTTC. Residues: CASSLGLAEIYEQYF.